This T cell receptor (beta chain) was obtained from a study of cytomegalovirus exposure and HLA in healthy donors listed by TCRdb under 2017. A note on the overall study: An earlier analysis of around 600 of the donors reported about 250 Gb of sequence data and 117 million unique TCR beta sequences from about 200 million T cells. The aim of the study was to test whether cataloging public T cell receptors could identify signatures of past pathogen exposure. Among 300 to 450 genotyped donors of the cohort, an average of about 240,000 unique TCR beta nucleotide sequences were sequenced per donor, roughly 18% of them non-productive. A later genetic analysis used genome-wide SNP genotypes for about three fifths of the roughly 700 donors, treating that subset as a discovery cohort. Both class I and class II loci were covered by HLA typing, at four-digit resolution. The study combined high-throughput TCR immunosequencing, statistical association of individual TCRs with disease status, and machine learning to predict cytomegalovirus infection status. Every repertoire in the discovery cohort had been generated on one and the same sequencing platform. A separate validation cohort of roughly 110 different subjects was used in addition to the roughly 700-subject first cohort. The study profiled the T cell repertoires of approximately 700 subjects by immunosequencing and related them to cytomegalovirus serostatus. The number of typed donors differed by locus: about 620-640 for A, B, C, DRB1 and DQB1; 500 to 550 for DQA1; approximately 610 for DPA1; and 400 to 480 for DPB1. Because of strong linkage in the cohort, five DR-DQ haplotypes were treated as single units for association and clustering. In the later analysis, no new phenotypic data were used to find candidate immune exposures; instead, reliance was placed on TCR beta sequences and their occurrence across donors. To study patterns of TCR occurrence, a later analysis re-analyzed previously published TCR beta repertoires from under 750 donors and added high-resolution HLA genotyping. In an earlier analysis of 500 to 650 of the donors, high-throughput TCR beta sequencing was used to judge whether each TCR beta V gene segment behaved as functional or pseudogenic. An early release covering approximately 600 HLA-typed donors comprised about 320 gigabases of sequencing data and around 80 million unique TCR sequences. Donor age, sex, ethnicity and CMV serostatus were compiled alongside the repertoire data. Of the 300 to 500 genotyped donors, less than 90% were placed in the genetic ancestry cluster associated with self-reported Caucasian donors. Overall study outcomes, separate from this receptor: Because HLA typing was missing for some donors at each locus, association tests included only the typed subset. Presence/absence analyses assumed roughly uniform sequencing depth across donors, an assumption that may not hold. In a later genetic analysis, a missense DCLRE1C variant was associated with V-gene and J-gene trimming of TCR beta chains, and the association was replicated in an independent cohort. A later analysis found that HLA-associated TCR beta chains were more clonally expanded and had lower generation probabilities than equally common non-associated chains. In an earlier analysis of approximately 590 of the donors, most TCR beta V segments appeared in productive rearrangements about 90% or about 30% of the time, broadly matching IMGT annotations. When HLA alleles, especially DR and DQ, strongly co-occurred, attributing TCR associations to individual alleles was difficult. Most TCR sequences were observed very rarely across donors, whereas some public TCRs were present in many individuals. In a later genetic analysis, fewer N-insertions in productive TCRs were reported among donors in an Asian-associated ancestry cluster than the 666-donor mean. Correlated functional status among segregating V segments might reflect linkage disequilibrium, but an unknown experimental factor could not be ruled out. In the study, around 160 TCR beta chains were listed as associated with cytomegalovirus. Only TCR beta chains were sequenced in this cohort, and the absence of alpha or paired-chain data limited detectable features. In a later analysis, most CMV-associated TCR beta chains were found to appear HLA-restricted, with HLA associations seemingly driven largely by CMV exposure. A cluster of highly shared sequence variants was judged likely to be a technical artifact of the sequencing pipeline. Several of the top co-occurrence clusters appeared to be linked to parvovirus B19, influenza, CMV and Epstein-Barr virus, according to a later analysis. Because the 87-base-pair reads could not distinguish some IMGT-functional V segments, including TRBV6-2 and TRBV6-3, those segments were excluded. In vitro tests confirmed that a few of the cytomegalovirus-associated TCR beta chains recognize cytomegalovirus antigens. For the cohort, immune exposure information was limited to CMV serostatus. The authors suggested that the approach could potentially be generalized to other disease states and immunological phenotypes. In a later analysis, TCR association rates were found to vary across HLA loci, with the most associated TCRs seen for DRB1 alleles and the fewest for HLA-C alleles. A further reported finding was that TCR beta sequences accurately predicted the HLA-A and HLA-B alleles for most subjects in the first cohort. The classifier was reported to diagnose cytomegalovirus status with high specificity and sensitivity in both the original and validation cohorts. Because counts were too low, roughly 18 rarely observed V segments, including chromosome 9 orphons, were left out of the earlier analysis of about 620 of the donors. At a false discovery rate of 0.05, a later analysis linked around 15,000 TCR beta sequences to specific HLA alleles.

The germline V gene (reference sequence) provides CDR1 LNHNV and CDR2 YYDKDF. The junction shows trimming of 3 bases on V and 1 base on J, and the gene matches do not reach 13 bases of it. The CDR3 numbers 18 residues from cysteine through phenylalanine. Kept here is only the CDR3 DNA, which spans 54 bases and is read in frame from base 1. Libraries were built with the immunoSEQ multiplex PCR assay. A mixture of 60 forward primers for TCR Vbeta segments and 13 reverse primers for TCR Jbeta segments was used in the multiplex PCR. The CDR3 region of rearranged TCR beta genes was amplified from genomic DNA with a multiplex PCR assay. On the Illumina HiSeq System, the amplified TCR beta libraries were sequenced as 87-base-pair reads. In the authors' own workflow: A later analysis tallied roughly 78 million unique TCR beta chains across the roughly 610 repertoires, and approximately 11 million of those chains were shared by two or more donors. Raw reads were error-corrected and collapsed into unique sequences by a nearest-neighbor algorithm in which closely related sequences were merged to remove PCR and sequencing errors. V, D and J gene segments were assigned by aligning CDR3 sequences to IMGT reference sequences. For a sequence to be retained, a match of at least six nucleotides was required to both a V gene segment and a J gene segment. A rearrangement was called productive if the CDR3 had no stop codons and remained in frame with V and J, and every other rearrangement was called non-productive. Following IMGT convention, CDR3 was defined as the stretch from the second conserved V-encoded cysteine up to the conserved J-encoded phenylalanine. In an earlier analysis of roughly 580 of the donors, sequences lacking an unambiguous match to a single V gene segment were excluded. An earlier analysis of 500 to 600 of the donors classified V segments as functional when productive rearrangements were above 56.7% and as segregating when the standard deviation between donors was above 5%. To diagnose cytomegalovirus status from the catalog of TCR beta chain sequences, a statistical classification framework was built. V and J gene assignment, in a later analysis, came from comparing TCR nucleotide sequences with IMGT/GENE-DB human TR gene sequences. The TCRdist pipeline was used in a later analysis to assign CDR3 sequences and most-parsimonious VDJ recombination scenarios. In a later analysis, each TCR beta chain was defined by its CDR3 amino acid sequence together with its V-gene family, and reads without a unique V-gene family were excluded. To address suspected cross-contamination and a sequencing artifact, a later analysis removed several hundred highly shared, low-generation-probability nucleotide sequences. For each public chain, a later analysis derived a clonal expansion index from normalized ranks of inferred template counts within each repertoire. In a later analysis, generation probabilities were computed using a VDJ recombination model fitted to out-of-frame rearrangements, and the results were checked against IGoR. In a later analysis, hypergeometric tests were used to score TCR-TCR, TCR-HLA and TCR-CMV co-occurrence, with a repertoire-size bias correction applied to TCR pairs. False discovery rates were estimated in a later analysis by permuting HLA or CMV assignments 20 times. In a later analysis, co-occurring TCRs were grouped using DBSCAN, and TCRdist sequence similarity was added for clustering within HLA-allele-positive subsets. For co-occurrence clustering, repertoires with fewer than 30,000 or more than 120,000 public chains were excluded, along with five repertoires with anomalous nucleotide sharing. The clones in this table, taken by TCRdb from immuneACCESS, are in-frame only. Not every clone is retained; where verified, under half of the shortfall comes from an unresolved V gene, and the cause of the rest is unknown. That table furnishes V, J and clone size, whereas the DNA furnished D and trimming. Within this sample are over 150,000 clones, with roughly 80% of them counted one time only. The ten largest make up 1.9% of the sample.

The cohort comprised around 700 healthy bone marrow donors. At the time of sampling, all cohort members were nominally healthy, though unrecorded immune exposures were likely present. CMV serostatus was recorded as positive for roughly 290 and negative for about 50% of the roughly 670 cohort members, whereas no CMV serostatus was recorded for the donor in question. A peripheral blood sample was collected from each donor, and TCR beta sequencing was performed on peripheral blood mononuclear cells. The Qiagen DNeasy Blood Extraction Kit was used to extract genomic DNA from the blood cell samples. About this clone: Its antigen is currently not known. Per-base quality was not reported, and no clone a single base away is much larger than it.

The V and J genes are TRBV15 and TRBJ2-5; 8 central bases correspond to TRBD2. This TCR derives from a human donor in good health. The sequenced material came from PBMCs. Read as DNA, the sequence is TGTGCCACCAGCAGGGGCCGCCGGGGGGGCTTAGTCCAAGAGACCCAGTACTTC. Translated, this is CATSRGRRGGLVQETQYF.